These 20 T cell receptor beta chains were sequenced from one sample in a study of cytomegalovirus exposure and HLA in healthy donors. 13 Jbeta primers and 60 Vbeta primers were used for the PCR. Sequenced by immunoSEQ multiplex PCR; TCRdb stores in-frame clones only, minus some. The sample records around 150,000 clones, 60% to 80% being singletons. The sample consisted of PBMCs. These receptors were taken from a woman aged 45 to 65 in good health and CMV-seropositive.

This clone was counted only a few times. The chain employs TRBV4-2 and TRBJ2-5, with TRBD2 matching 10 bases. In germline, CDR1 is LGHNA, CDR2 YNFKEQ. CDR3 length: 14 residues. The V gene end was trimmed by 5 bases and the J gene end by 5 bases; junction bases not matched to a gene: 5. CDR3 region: CASSKREGEETQYF. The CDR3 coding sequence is TGTGCCAGCAGCAAGCGGGAGGGCGAGGAGACCCAGTACTTC.

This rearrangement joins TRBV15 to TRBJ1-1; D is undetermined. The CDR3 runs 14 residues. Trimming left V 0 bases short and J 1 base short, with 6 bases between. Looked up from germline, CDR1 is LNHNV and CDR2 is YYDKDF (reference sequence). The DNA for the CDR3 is TGTGCCACCAGCAGAGATCTGGCGAACACTGAAGCTTTCTTT. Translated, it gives CATSRDLANTEAFF.

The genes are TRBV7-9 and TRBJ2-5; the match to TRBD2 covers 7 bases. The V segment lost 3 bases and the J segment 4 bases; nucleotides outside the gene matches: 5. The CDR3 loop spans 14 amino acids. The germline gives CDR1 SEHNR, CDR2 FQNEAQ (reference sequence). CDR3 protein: CASSFNGGGETQYF. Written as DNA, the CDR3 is TGTGCCAGCAGCTTTAATGGGGGGGGAGAGACCCAGTACTTC.

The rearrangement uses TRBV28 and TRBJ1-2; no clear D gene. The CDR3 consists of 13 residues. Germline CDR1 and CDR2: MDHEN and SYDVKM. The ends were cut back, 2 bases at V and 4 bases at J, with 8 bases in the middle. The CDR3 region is CASSLIGVYGYTF. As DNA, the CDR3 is TGTGCCAGCAGTTTAATCGGAGTCTATGGCTACACCTTC.

CDR3 DNA: TGTGCCAGCAGTTACGGGTGGGAGGGCTACAATGAGCAGTTCTTC. It encodes CASSYGWEGYNEQFF. The rearrangement uses TRBV6-5 and TRBJ2-1, with TRBD2 matching over 7 bases. Germline assignment: CDR1 MNHEY and CDR2 SVGAGI. V shed 2 bases and J 3 bases; nucleotides not matched to a gene: 4. The CDR3 has 15 amino acids.

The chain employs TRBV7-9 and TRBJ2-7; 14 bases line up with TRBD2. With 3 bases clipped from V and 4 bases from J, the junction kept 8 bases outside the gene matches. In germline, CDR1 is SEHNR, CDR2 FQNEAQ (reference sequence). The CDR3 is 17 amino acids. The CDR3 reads CASSFRTSGGFLYEQYF. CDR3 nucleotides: TGTGCCAGCAGCTTCCGGACTAGCGGGGGGTTTCTATACGAGCAGTACTTC.

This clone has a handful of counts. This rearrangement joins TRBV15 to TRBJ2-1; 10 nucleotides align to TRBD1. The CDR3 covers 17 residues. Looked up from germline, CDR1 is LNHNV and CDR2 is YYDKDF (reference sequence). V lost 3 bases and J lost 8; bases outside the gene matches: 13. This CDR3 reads CATSSNTGTGEIDEQFF. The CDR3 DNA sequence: TGTGCCACCAGCAGCAACACCGGGACAGGGGAAATCGATGAGCAGTTCTTC.

CDR3 nucleotide sequence: TGTGCCAGCAGGGGGGCAGGGGGCCCGGACACTGAAGCTTTCTTT. It translates to CASRGAGGPDTEAFF. The genes are TRBV6-6 and TRBJ1-1, with 8 bases that match TRBD1. The CDR3 length is 15 residues. V lost 6 bases and J lost 3; bases outside the gene matches: 9. Per the germline V gene, CDR1 is MNHNY and CDR2 is SVGAGI (reference sequence).

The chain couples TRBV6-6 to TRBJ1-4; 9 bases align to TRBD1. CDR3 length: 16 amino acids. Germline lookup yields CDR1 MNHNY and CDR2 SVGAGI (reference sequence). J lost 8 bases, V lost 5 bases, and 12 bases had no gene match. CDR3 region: CASSPPDRGTGEKLFF. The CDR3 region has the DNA TGTGCCAGCAGTCCCCCCGACAGGGGGACGGGGGAAAAACTGTTTTTT.

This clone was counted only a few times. Here the CDR3 reads CASLWPGFDGELFF. The CDR3 DNA reads TGTGCCAGCCTGTGGCCGGGTTTCGACGGGGAGCTGTTTTTT. J is TRBJ2-2 and V is TRBV2, with unresolved D. The V gene lost 8 bases and the J gene lost 7 bases, with 17 bases spanning the gap. The germline CDR1 and CDR2 sequences are SNHLY and FYNNEI. The CDR3 consists of 14 residues.

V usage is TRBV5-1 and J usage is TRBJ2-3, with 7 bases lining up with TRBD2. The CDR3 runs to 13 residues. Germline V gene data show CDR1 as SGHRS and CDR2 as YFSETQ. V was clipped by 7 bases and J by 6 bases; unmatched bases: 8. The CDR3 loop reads CASAGLLGDTQYF. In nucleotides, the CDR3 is TGCGCCAGCGCGGGACTACTGGGGGATACGCAGTATTTT.

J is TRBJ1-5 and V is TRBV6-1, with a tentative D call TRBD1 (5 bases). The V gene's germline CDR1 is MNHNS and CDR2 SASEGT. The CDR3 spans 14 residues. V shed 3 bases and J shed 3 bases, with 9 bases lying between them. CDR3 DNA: TGTGCCAGCAGTGAGATGGACACCAATCAGCCCCAGCATTTT. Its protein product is CASSEMDTNQPQHF.

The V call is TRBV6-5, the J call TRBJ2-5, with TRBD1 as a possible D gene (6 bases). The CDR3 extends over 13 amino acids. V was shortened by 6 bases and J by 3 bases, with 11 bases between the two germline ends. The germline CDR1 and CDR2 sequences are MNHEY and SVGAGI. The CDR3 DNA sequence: TGTGCCAGCAGCCGGACAGACAAAGAGACCCAGTACTTC. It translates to CASSRTDKETQYF.

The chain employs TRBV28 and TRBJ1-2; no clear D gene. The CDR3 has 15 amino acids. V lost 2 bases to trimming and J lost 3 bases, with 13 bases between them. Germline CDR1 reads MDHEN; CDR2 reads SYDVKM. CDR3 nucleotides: TGTGCCAGCAGTTTACTGGTGTTACAGCACTATGGCTACACCTTC. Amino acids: CASSLLVLQHYGYTF.

CDR3 residues: CASSFPHQGQYEQYF. As DNA, the CDR3 is TGTGCCAGCAGCTTTCCGCACCAGGGCCAGTACGAGCAGTACTTC. This chain uses TRBV11-2 with TRBJ2-7; a weak D match, TRBD1 (5 bases). The CDR3 spans 15 residues. The ends were cut back, 3 bases at V and 4 bases at J, with 16 bases in the middle. Germline CDR1 reads SGHAT; CDR2 reads FQNNGV.

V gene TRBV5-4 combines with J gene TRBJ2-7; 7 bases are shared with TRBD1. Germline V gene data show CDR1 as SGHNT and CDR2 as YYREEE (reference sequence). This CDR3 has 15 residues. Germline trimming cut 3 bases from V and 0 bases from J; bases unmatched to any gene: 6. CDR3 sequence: CASSSKRDSSYEQYF. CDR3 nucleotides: TGTGCCAGCAGCTCTAAAAGGGACAGCTCCTACGAGCAGTACTTC.

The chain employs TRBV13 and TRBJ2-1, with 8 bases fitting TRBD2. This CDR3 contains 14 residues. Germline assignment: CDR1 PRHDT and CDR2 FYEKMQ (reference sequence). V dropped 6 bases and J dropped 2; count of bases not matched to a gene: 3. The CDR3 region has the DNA TGTGCCAGCAGATCGGGGGGGCCCTACAATGAGCAGTTCTTC. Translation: CASRSGGPYNEQFF.

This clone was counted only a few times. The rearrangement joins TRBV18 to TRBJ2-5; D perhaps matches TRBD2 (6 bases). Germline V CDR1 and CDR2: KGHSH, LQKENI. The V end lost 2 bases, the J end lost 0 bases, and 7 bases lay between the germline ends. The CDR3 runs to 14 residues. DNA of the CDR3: TGTGCCAGCTCACCAGGGGGGAACCAAGAGACCCAGTACTTC. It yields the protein CASSPGGNQETQYF.

The CDR3 sequence is CASSLAAGLTYNEQFF. The DNA for the CDR3 is TGTGCCAGCAGCTTGGCCGCGGGACTAACCTACAATGAGCAGTTCTTC. The chain employs TRBV5-4 and TRBJ2-1, with 7 nucleotides matching TRBD2. Germline CDR1 SGHNT, CDR2 YYREEE (reference sequence). The V segment lost 0 bases and the J segment 2 bases; nucleotides outside the gene matches: 5. CDR3 size: 16 residues.

Here the CDR3 DNA reads TGCAGTGCTAGAAGCGGGAACGAGCAGTACTTC. Translating it yields CSARSGNEQYF. V is TRBV20-1 and J is TRBJ2-7; 7 bases are shared with TRBD2. Trimming at V came to 2 bases and at J to 5 bases, leaving 0 bases not matched to a gene. The germline CDR1 and CDR2 sequences are DFQATT and SNEGSKA (reference sequence). The CDR3 loop spans 11 amino acids.